This TCR beta chain stems from a study of blood T cell repertoires in COVID-19. Profiling relied on immunoSEQ multiplex PCR, and the TCRdb table lists in-frame clones only, not all of them. The data hold some 250,000 clones, with approximately 91% observed a single time. Germline CDR1 and CDR2: SQVTM and ANQGSEA. CDR3 length: 13 amino acids. V lost 6 bases to trimming and J lost 5 bases, with 16 bases between them. Sequenced material: PBMCs or T cells enriched from blood (not recorded which). This sequence was found in a human donor in a cohort exposed to, infected with or recovered from COVID-19 (not recorded which). The donor label of this sample is uncertain. V usage is TRBV29-1 and J usage is TRBJ2-5; no definite D call. CDR3 residues: CSVSRGRRETQYF. The CDR3 DNA is TGCAGCGTGTCTCGCGGTAGAAGGGAGACCCAGTACTTC.